This T cell receptor (beta chain) was identified during a study of technical replicates of blood from several donors. This clone appeared once. TCRdb keeps only in-frame clones here, not all; method: immunoSEQ multiplex PCR. The sample yields roughly 100,000 clones, approximately 96% seen once. Trimming at V came to 4 bases and at J to 5 bases, leaving 9 bases not matched to a gene. CDR1 MNHNY and CDR2 SVGAGI come from the germline V gene (reference sequence). The CDR3 consists of 16 residues. The sample was T cells isolated from PBMCs. The V gene is TRBV6-6, the J gene TRBJ2-3, with 10 positions matching TRBD2. This clonotype originated in a human donor in good health. The CDR3 coding sequence is TGTGCCAGCAGTTCTCAAGCGGGGGGGCGTGGAGATACGCAGTATTTT. This gives the protein CASSSQAGGRGDTQYF.